A single sample is the source of the 6 T cell receptor beta chains below, sequenced in a study of blood T cell repertoires in COVID-19. Assay used: immunoSEQ multiplex PCR; TCRdb lists only in-frame clones, some missing. The sample lists 200,000 to 300,000 clones, about 85% occurring once. Sample: peripheral blood. The receptor set was obtained from a woman older than 75 with acute or convalescent COVID-19.

This clone showed up just once. The gene calls are TRBV27 and TRBJ1-2; D is unclear. The V and J ends lost 4 bases and 4 bases respectively, with 7 bases between them. Germline values: CDR1 MNHEY, CDR2 SMNVEV (reference sequence). This CDR3 is 12 amino acids long. The CDR3: CASSSEGYGYTF. DNA for the CDR3: TGTGCCAGCAGTTCTGAGGGCTATGGCTACACCTTC.

The gene calls are TRBV12-5 and TRBJ1-3; D remains unclear. Germline assignment: CDR1 LGHNT and CDR2 FRNRAP. The CDR3 is made up of 12 amino acids. Trimming took 6 bases from V and 4 from J, leaving 7 bases between them. CDR3: CASGIEGNTIYF. In DNA, the CDR3 is TGTGCTAGTGGGATTGAGGGAAACACCATATATTTT.

A single count supports this clone. The CDR3: CASSPSQAGNTIYF. The CDR3 DNA sequence: TGTGCCAGCAGTCCCAGTCAGGCTGGAAACACCATATATTTT. The rearrangement uses TRBV6-6 and TRBJ1-3, with D uncertain. There are 14 residues in the CDR3. Trimming shortened V by 5 bases and J by 2 bases, and 10 bases separated the two germline ends. Germline loops: CDR1 MNHNY, CDR2 SVGAGI (reference sequence).

V and J are TRBV19 and TRBJ2-1, with TRBD2 as a possible D gene (5 bases). The CDR3 sequence is 14 residues long. The V end was cut by 6 bases, the J end by 7 bases, with 16 bases between. Germline V gene sequence: CDR1 LNHDA, CDR2 SQIVND (reference sequence). Here the CDR3 DNA reads TGTGCCAGTAGAGGGCTAGGAGGTGGGAATGAGCAGTTCTTC. Translating it yields CASRGLGGGNEQFF.

The chain couples TRBV3-1 (or the pseudogene TRBV3-2) to TRBJ2-1, with 9 bases aligning to TRBD2. This CDR3 has 16 amino acids. Germline-derived CDR1 and CDR2 are LGHDT and YNNKEL (reference sequence). Unmatched junction bases numbered 6, after V lost 1 base and J lost 5 bases. This chain's CDR3 is CASSQGGLAVDNEQFF. The CDR3 coding sequence is TGTGCCAGCAGCCAAGGGGGACTAGCAGTGGACAATGAGCAGTTCTTC.

The genes are TRBV5-1 and TRBJ2-1; 7 positions match TRBD2. J was trimmed by 9 bases and V by 1 base; bases with no gene match: 1. Germline V gives CDR1 SGHRS, CDR2 YFSETQ. The CDR3 runs 12 residues. For the CDR3, the DNA is TGCGCCAGCAGCTTGAGGGAGGGTGAGCAGTTCTTC. Amino acid sequence: CASSLREGEQFF.